This T cell receptor beta chain appears in the sequencing data of a study of blood T cells in healthy people across ages. Combining a sample-barcoded 5' primer with a J-beta primer mix, a second PCR ran for roughly 6 to 11 cycles. In TCRdb, the 5' RACE reads were re-called with MiXCR into one record per CDR3 protein. The sample carries over 600,000 distinct CDR3 sequences, roughly two fifths recorded once. Germline V CDR1 and CDR2: SGHAT, FQNNGV. The CDR3 consists of 15 residues. The ends lost 3 bases at V and 9 bases at J; junction bases unmatched: 10. The TCR was taken from a man at least 80 years old in good health. This chain uses TRBV11-2 with TRBJ2-5; 10 bases map to TRBD2. Material for sequencing was blood. This chain's CDR3 is CASSLSGGGQRAQYF. CDR3 sequence (DNA): TGTGCCAGCAGCTTGAGCGGGGGGGGCCAAAGGGCCCAGTACTTC.